This T cell receptor (beta chain) stems from a study of blood T cells in healthy people across ages. The CDR3 loop spans 15 amino acids. The V and J ends lost 3 bases and 0 bases respectively, with 9 bases between them. From germline, CDR1 is DFQATT and CDR2 SNEGSKA (reference sequence). Through a sample-barcoded 5' primer and a J-beta primer mix, a second PCR was run for roughly 7 to 11 cycles. MiXCR, run by TCRdb on the 5' RACE reads, gives a single entry per CDR3 protein. This sample yields roughly 500,000 distinct CDR3 sequences, of which 27% are seen a single time; under 20% belongs to the top ten. This clonotype was seen a few times.

The chain employs TRBV20-1 and TRBJ2-6, with unresolved D. Sequencing was carried out using blood. This receptor was taken from a woman between 65 and 79 years old in good health. The CDR3 DNA reads TGCAGTGCTAGTCCTACAGTCTCTGGGGCCAACGTCCTGACTTTC. This translates into CSASPTVSGANVLTF.